This T cell receptor (beta chain) is from a study of cytomegalovirus exposure and HLA in healthy donors (dated by TCRdb to 2016 to 2017). Regarding the study in general: An earlier analysis of 587 of the donors reported 276 Gb of sequence data and 90 million to 120 million unique TCR beta sequences obtained from some 200 million T cells. Across around 400 genotyped donors of the cohort, an average of roughly 250,000 unique TCR beta nucleotide sequences per donor were sequenced, and roughly 18% of those sequences were non-productive. The study combined high-throughput TCR immunosequencing, statistical association of individual TCRs with disease status, and machine learning to predict cytomegalovirus infection status. The study was designed to test whether signatures of past pathogen exposure could be identified by cataloging public T cell receptors. Roughly 300 gigabases of sequencing data and tens of millions of unique TCR sequences were included in an early release covering around 600 HLA-typed donors. The later analysis used no new phenotypic data to find candidate immune exposures, relying instead on TCR beta sequences and their occurrence across donors. Alongside the repertoire data, information on donor age, sex, ethnicity and CMV serostatus was compiled. Among the roughly 400 genotyped donors, approximately 76% belonged to the genetic ancestry cluster associated with self-reported Caucasian donors. To study patterns of TCR occurrence, a later analysis re-analyzed previously published TCR beta repertoires from 650 to 750 donors and added high-resolution HLA genotyping. Typing coverage differed by locus: A, B, C, DRB1 and DQB1 were typed in about 620-640 donors, DQA1 in 522, DPA1 in 600 to 610, and DPB1 in around 440. In addition to the first cohort of around 670 subjects, a separate validation cohort of around 110 different subjects was used. A later genetic analysis took genome-wide SNP genotypes for about 65% of the 666 donors and used that subset as a discovery cohort. Four to six DR-DQ haplotypes were handled as single units for association and clustering because linkage in the cohort was strong. All discovery cohort repertoires had been generated on a single sequencing platform. Both class I and class II loci were covered by HLA typing, at four-digit resolution. The study used immunosequencing to profile the T cell repertoires of hundreds of subjects and linked those repertoires to cytomegalovirus serostatus. An earlier analysis of 587 of the donors used high-throughput TCR beta sequencing to judge whether each TCR beta V gene segment behaved as functional or pseudogenic.

The library was generated by the immunoSEQ multiplex PCR assay. The multiplex PCR relied on a mix of 60 forward primers for TCR Vbeta segments and 13 reverse primers for TCR Jbeta segments. Amplification of the CDR3 region of rearranged TCR beta genes was performed with a multiplex PCR assay on genomic DNA. On the Illumina HiSeq System, the amplified TCR beta libraries were sequenced as 87-base-pair reads. The original pipeline was this. A later analysis tallied about 77 million unique TCR beta chains across the roughly 610 repertoires, and about 10 million of those chains were shared by two or more donors. To remove PCR and sequencing errors, raw reads were error-corrected and collapsed into unique sequences using a nearest-neighbor algorithm that merged closely related sequences. To assign V, D and J gene segments, CDR3 sequences were aligned to IMGT reference sequences. For a sequence to be retained, a match of at least six nucleotides to both a V gene segment and a J gene segment was required. A rearrangement counted as productive if the CDR3 had no stop codons and remained in frame with V and J, and every other rearrangement counted as non-productive. CDR3 was defined by IMGT convention, running from the second conserved V-encoded cysteine to the conserved J-encoded phenylalanine. The earlier analysis of a few hundred of the donors excluded any sequence lacking an unambiguous match to a single V gene segment. An earlier analysis of approximately 590 of the donors classified V segments as functional when productive rearrangements were above 56.7% and as segregating when the standard deviation between donors was above 5%. A statistical classification framework was developed to diagnose cytomegalovirus status using the catalog of TCR beta chain sequences. In a later analysis, TCR nucleotide sequences were compared against IMGT/GENE-DB human TR gene sequences so that V and J genes could be assigned. In a later analysis, CDR3 sequences and most-parsimonious VDJ recombination scenarios were assigned using the TCRdist pipeline. In a later analysis, each TCR beta chain was defined by its CDR3 amino acid sequence together with its V-gene family, and reads without a unique V-gene family were excluded. To address suspected cross-contamination and a sequencing artifact, a later analysis removed several hundred highly shared, low-generation-probability nucleotide sequences. A later analysis calculated a clonal expansion index for each public chain from normalized within-repertoire ranks of inferred template counts. A later analysis computed generation probabilities with a VDJ recombination model fitted to out-of-frame rearrangements, and checked the results against IGoR. A later analysis scored TCR-TCR, TCR-HLA and TCR-CMV co-occurrence with hypergeometric tests, applying a repertoire-size bias correction to TCR pairs. To estimate false discovery rates, a later analysis permuted the HLA or CMV assignments 20 times. In a later analysis, co-occurring TCRs were grouped using DBSCAN, and TCRdist sequence similarity was added for clustering within HLA-allele-positive subsets. For co-occurrence clustering, repertoires with fewer than 30,000 or more than 120,000 public chains were excluded, along with four to six repertoires with anomalous nucleotide sharing. Imported from immuneACCESS, the table was reduced by TCRdb to in-frame sequences with V and J called. These copies leave out some clones; in studies compared against another copy, an unresolved V gene accounts for under half, and the cause of the remainder is not known. D and trimming were read from the DNA, whereas the V and J calls and clone size are those reported in that table. For this sample the table gives roughly 200,000 clones, of which roughly 76% were detected only once. The ten largest make up 2% to 2.5% of the sample.

What the work shows at the level of the full study, not this receptor alone: The only immune exposure information available for the cohort was CMV serostatus. It was suggested by the authors that the approach could potentially be generalized to other disease states and immunological phenotypes. A later genetic analysis associated a missense DCLRE1C variant with V-gene and J-gene trimming of TCR beta chains, and an independent cohort replicated the association. The study gave a list of 150 to 200 TCR beta chains associated with cytomegalovirus. Strong co-occurrence of HLA alleles, especially DR and DQ, made assigning TCR associations to individual alleles difficult. Linkage disequilibrium might explain the correlated functional status among segregating V segments, but an unknown experimental factor could not be ruled out. A few of the identified cytomegalovirus-associated TCR beta chains were confirmed in vitro to be specific for cytomegalovirus antigens. In this cohort, only TCR beta chains were sequenced, and detectable features were limited by the absence of alpha or paired-chain data. Because HLA typing was missing for some donors at each locus, association tests included only the typed subset. A later analysis reported that several top co-occurrence clusters appeared linked to parvovirus B19, influenza, CMV and Epstein-Barr virus. Most TCR sequences were observed very rarely across donors, whereas some public TCRs were present in many individuals. A further reported finding was that TCR beta sequences accurately predicted the HLA-A and HLA-B alleles for most subjects in the first cohort. According to a later analysis, most CMV-associated TCR beta chains appeared to be HLA-restricted, and the HLA associations seemed to be driven largely by CMV exposure. A cluster of highly shared sequence variants was judged likely to be a technical artifact of the sequencing pipeline. A later analysis found that TCR association rates varied across HLA loci, with DRB1 alleles showing the most associated TCRs and HLA-C alleles the fewest. The presence/absence analyses assumed that sequencing depth was roughly uniform across donors, and that assumption may not be true. According to a later genetic analysis, donors in an Asian-associated ancestry cluster had fewer N-insertions in productive TCRs than the approximately 700-donor mean. Broadly in line with IMGT annotations, most TCR beta V segments showed up in productive rearrangements about 87% or about 30% of the time in an earlier analysis of 450 to 750 of the donors. The classifier was reported to diagnose cytomegalovirus status with high specificity and sensitivity in both the original cohort and the validation cohort. Compared with equally common non-associated chains, HLA-associated TCR beta chains in a later analysis were more clonally expanded and had lower generation probabilities. Because counts were too low, more than 15 rarely observed V segments, including chromosome 9 orphons, were excluded from the earlier analysis of fewer than 650 of the donors. In a later analysis, some 18,000 TCR beta sequences were associated with specific HLA alleles at a false discovery rate of 0.05. The 87-base-pair reads could not distinguish some IMGT-functional V segments, including TRBV6-2 and TRBV6-3, so those segments were excluded.

The cohort consisted of approximately 690 healthy bone marrow donors. At the time of sampling, all cohort members were nominally healthy, though unrecorded immune exposures were likely present. The donor was CMV seropositive and was included in the group of some 290 seropositive cohort members. A peripheral blood sample was collected from each donor, and TCR beta sequencing was performed on peripheral blood mononuclear cells. Genomic DNA extraction from the blood cell samples was performed with the Qiagen DNeasy Blood Extraction Kit. About this clone itself: What antigen it recognizes has not been identified. No base-level quality is on record; no much larger clone is a single base apart.

V is trimmed back by 5 bases and J by 11 bases, and the junction contains 15 bases that no gene match accounts for. Via the germline V gene, CDR1 is SGHDT and CDR2 YYEEEE. The CDR3 covers 15 residues, taking in both the cysteine and the phenylalanine. Only the CDR3 part of the read is kept: 45 bases, read in frame from the first base. Recombination connected TRBV5-6 to TRBJ2-5; 10 bases in the junction line up with TRBD2. The sample taken for sequencing was PBMCs. The receptor comes from a woman aged 25 to 39 in good health and CMV-seropositive. The nucleotide sequence reads as follows: TGTGCCAGCAGACAAAGACTAGCGGGCTCGGGGGAGCAGTACTTC. Its protein is CASRQRLAGSGEQYF.